These 25 T cell receptor beta chains were sequenced from one sample in a study of blood T cell repertoires in COVID-19. Assay: immunoSEQ multiplex PCR; the TCRdb copy retains only in-frame clones and omits some. The table shows under 300,000 clones, with roughly 86% occurring only once. Specimen: PBMCs or T cells enriched from blood (not recorded which). The source is a woman aged 30 to 39 who had recovered from COVID-19.

The chain joins TRBV7-2 to TRBJ2-5; 8 bases are shared with TRBD1. Germline trimming cut 5 bases from V and 4 bases from J; bases unmatched to any gene: 15. Germline CDR1 SGHTA, CDR2 FQGNSA. CDR3 length equals 17 residues. The CDR3 spells CASSPTSGTGRLETQYF. CDR3 DNA: TGTGCCAGCAGCCCCACGTCCGGGACAGGTAGACTAGAGACCCAGTACTTC.

The chain carries TRBV13 and TRBJ2-1; a possible D gene is TRBD2 (5 bases). CDR3 length: 15 residues. The germline CDR1 and CDR2 sequences are PRHDT and FYEKMQ (reference sequence). V was trimmed by 5 bases and J by 4 bases, leaving 15 bases between them. The CDR3 nucleotides are TGTGCCAGCAGCCATCTGGGGAGAGTTTACAATGAGCAGTTCTTC. Its protein product is CASSHLGRVYNEQFF.

This chain joins TRBV15 and TRBJ2-3; 7 positions match TRBD1. The V segment lost 0 bases and the J segment 0 bases; nucleotides outside the gene matches: 6. This CDR3 has 17 residues. From germline, CDR1 is LNHNV and CDR2 YYDKDF (reference sequence). The CDR3 loop is CATSRESRGGSTDTQYF. CDR3 coding DNA: TGTGCCACCAGCAGAGAGTCTAGAGGGGGCAGCACAGATACGCAGTATTTT.

The gene calls are TRBV7-3 and TRBJ2-1; 7 bases are a match to TRBD1. With V trimmed by 5 bases and J by 4 bases, 11 bases remained unmatched. Germline-derived CDR1 and CDR2 are SGHTA and FQGTGA. The CDR3 sequence is 16 residues long. CDR3 sequence reads: CASSPRGPRPYNEQFF. For the CDR3, the DNA is TGTGCCAGCAGCCCTAGGGGGCCAAGACCGTACAATGAGCAGTTCTTC. The variable domain in full, completed from reference TRBV7-3 and TRBJ2-1, reads GAGVSQTPSNKVTEKGKYVELRCDPISGHTALYWYRQSLGQGPEFLIYFQGTGAADDSGLPNDRFFAVRPEGSVSTLKIQRTERGDSAVYLCASSPRGPRPYNEQFFGPGTRLTVL.

The chain uses TRBV9 and TRBJ2-5, with 11 positions matching TRBD2. Germline CDR1 reads SGDLS; CDR2 reads YYNGEE. The trim removed 3 bases at V and 2 bases at J, leaving 6 bases unmatched. The CDR3 is 16 residues long. The CDR3 sequence is CASSERLAGRQETQYF. The CDR3 nucleotides are TGTGCCAGCAGCGAAAGACTAGCGGGAAGACAAGAGACCCAGTACTTC.

This chain joins TRBV7-9 and TRBJ2-3; D possibly corresponds to TRBD2 (6 bases). This CDR3 contains 11 residues. The V and J ends lost 11 bases and 3 bases respectively, with 9 bases between them. Germline V gene sequence: CDR1 SEHNR, CDR2 FQNEAQ (reference sequence). DNA for the CDR3: TGTGCCGGGGGGATAACAGATACGCAGTATTTT. Translated, it gives CAGGITDTQYF.

To note about this clone: The junction does not match germline at one end; this may be a read error. V is TRBV7-2 and J is TRBJ1-1; 10 bases are shared with TRBD1. This CDR3 is 15 amino acids long. Per the germline V gene, CDR1 is SGHTA and CDR2 is FQGNSA. For the CDR3, the DNA is TGCCGGGGAGACAGGGGGCATGGGGTGAACACTGAAGCTTTCTTT. This gives the protein CRGDRGHGVNTEAFF. Looking up the rest from reference TRBV7-2 and TRBJ1-1 gives the full variable domain: GAGVSQSPSNKVTEKGKDVELRCDPISGHTALYWYRQSLGQGLEFLIYFQGNSAPDKSGLPSDRFSAERTGGSVSTLTIQRTQQEDSAVYLCRGDRGHGVNTEAFFGQGTRLTVV.

The genes are TRBV2 and TRBJ1-2; 7 nucleotides align to TRBD1. CDR1 is SNHLY and CDR2 is FYNNEI in the germline V gene. There are 11 residues in the CDR3. V trimming: 11 bases; J trimming: 8 bases; junction bases outside the gene matches: 8. CDR3: CAGSTGNGYTF. CDR3 DNA sequence: TGTGCCGGATCGACAGGGAACGGCTACACCTTC. Together with reference TRBV2 and TRBJ1-2, the CDR3 gives the full variable domain: EPEVTQTPSHQVTQMGQEVILRCVPISNHLYFYWYRQILGQKVEFLVSFYNNEISEKSEIFDDQFSVERPDGSNFTLKIRSTKLEDSAMYFCAGSTGNGYTFGSGTRLTVV.

This clone was seen a few times. V usage is TRBV4-1 and J usage is TRBJ1-1; TRBD1 aligns across 8 bases. Germline V gives CDR1 MGHRA, CDR2 YSYEKL. The V and J ends lost 11 bases and 1 base, in that order; junction bases with no gene match: 9. This CDR3 spans 14 amino acids. CDR3 DNA: TGCGCCTCCGACCCGACAGGGGCGAACACTGAAGCTTTCTTT. Its protein is CASDPTGANTEAFF.

The chain joins TRBV10-3 to TRBJ1-5; TRBD1 matches 7 bases. V trimming: 10 bases; J trimming: 3 bases; junction bases outside the gene matches: 3. Germline lookup yields CDR1 ENHRY and CDR2 SYGVKD. The CDR3 totals 12 residues. The DNA for the CDR3 is TGTGCCACCGGGACAGACAATCAGCCCCAGCATTTT. Translation: CATGTDNQPQHF.

This clone has just one count. The rearrangement joins TRBV5-1 to TRBJ1-5; 8 nucleotides line up with TRBD1. This CDR3 spans 14 amino acids. V shed 3 bases, J shed 10 bases, and the junction held 9 bases outside the gene matches. Germline V gene sequence: CDR1 SGHRS, CDR2 YFSETQ. The CDR3: CASSWTGSEGPQHF. CDR3 nucleotide sequence: TGCGCCAGCAGCTGGACAGGGAGCGAGGGTCCCCAGCATTTT.

This clone was found once. The chain employs TRBV27 and TRBJ1-6; 7 nucleotides line up with TRBD1. The CDR3 length is 15 residues. Trimming at V came to 6 bases and at J to 6 bases, leaving 8 bases not matched to a gene. Germline loops: CDR1 MNHEY, CDR2 SMNVEV (reference sequence). The CDR3 here is CASSSGQVFNSPLHF. CDR3 nucleotides: TGTGCCAGCAGCTCCGGACAGGTCTTTAATTCACCCCTCCACTTT.

V usage is TRBV7-9 and J usage is TRBJ1-2, with 9 bases aligning to TRBD1. The V gene's germline CDR1 is SEHNR and CDR2 FQNEAQ (reference sequence). The CDR3 sequence is 15 residues long. Trimming took 1 base from V and 8 from J; bases not matched to a gene: 8. The CDR3 sequence: CASSLGGQGFFGYTF. The CDR3 DNA is TGTGCCAGCAGCTTAGGGGGACAGGGATTCTTCGGCTACACCTTC.

This clone has just a few counts. The CDR3 here is CASSFNRDGGNSPLHF. CDR3 nucleotide sequence: TGTGCCAGCAGCTTCAACCGGGACGGGGGTAATTCACCCCTCCACTTT. The J gene is TRBJ1-6, the V gene TRBV7-3; possible D gene TRBD1, 5 bases. V lost 3 bases to trimming and J lost 6 bases, with 15 bases between them. Germline V CDR1 and CDR2: SGHTA, FQGTGA. This CDR3 has 16 amino acids.

The chain couples TRBV25-1 to TRBJ1-1, with D maybe TRBD1 (6 bases). The CDR3 has 12 amino acids. The germline V gene encodes CDR1 MGHDK and CDR2 SYGVNS. The ends were cut back, 2 bases at V and 7 bases at J, with 8 bases in the middle. The CDR3 bases are TGTGCCAGCAGTGAACAGGGGCTTGAAGCTTTCTTT. Protein: CASSEQGLEAFF.

In this sample, this clone turned up once. This rearrangement joins TRBV9 to TRBJ2-6; 8 nucleotides agree with TRBD1. There are 17 residues in the CDR3. Germline values: CDR1 SGDLS, CDR2 YYNGEE. V shed 3 bases, J shed 2 bases, and the junction held 7 bases outside the gene matches. The CDR3 spells CASSAPIQGAGANVLTF. Here the CDR3 DNA reads TGTGCCAGCAGCGCCCCGATACAGGGGGCTGGGGCCAACGTCCTGACTTTC.

The chain has TRBV5-4 and TRBJ1-2; tentatively, D is TRBD1 (6 bases). Germline CDR1 reads SGHNT; CDR2 reads YYREEE (reference sequence). The V end lost 2 bases, the J end lost 5 bases, and 19 bases lay between the germline ends. This CDR3 is 16 amino acids long. CDR3 protein: CASSFRREGGGYGYTF. The CDR3 DNA is TGTGCCAGCAGCTTCCGACGGGAGGGAGGGGGGTATGGCTACACCTTC. The variable domain in full, completed from reference TRBV5-4 and TRBJ1-2, reads ETGVTQSPTHLIKTRGQQVTLRCSSQSGHNTVSWYQQALGQGPQFIFQYYREEENGRGNFPPRFSGLQFPNYSSELNVNALELDDSALYLCASSFRREGGGYGYTFGSGTRLTVV.

V is TRBV27 and J is TRBJ1-2; tentative D call: TRBD1 (6 bases). The CDR3 sequence is 17 residues long. Germline assignment: CDR1 MNHEY and CDR2 SMNVEV (reference sequence). V was trimmed by 6 bases and J by 1 base, leaving 21 bases between them. This chain's CDR3 is CASSYRRGAGVNYGYTF. The CDR3 DNA is TGTGCCAGCAGCTACCGCAGGGGCGCCGGGGTTAACTATGGCTACACCTTC.

This rearrangement joins TRBV5-4 to TRBJ2-7; D ambiguous. Trimming removed 0 bases at V and 1 base at J, with 8 bases between. This CDR3 region has 14 residues. Germline lookup yields CDR1 SGHNT and CDR2 YYREEE (reference sequence). The CDR3 region is CASSLAADSYEQYF. In DNA form, the CDR3 reads TGTGCCAGCAGCTTGGCCGCAGATTCCTACGAGCAGTACTTC.

V gene TRBV30 combines with J gene TRBJ1-5; D unresolved. Germline-derived CDR1 and CDR2 are GTSNPN and SVGIG (reference sequence). Deletions cut 1 base from V and 5 bases from J, with 6 bases between. The length of the CDR3 is 12 residues. CDR3 protein: CAWSGGDQPQHF. The CDR3 coding sequence is TGTGCCTGGAGTGGGGGAGATCAGCCCCAGCATTTT. The complete variable domain, with remaining parts taken from reference TRBV30 and TRBJ1-5, reads SQTIHQWPATLVQPVGSPLSLECTVEGTSNPNLYWYRQAAGRGLQLLFYSVGIGQISSEVPQNLSASRPQDRQFILSSKKLLLSDSGFYLCAWSGGDQPQHFGDGTRLSIL.

V gene TRBV11-2 combines with J gene TRBJ2-1, with D unresolved. The CDR3 contains 11 residues. CDR1 and CDR2 from the germline V gene are SGHAT and FQNNGV. The CDR3 region has the DNA TGTGCTACCGTCGAGAACAATGAGCAGTTCTTC. Translating it yields CATVENNEQFF.

The chain is built from TRBV27 and TRBJ1-5, with a tentative D call TRBD1 (6 bases). In germline, CDR1 is MNHEY, CDR2 SMNVEV (reference sequence). Trimming shortened V by 6 bases and J by 1 base, and 10 bases separated the two germline ends. This CDR3 contains 14 residues. The CDR3 loop reads CASSATGSNQPQHF. The CDR3 DNA is TGTGCCAGCAGCGCGACAGGAAGCAATCAGCCCCAGCATTTT.

The chain uses TRBV6-5 and TRBJ2-5; 8 positions agree with TRBD1. J was trimmed by 5 bases and V by 4 bases; bases with no gene match: 9. The length of the CDR3 is 15 residues. The germline V gene encodes CDR1 MNHEY and CDR2 SVGAGI. Here the CDR3 reads CASSSGQGESETQYF. For the CDR3, the DNA is TGTGCCAGCAGTTCCGGACAGGGTGAATCGGAGACCCAGTACTTC.

The CDR3 loop is CASRPSPLPPTNEKLFF. The CDR3 DNA is TGTGCCAGTAGGCCCTCCCCCCTACCTCCCACTAATGAAAAACTGTTTTTT. The V call is TRBV19, the J call TRBJ1-4; D is ambiguous. The CDR3 has 17 residues. Deletions cut 6 bases from V and 2 bases from J, with 19 bases between. Germline CDR1 and CDR2: LNHDA and SQIVND (reference sequence).

The rearrangement links TRBV7-2 to TRBJ1-6; 9 nucleotides agree with TRBD1. Trimming cost V 1 base and J 9 bases; bases outside gene matches: 10. This CDR3 region has 17 residues. The germline V gene encodes CDR1 SGHTA and CDR2 FQGNSA. CDR3 sequence (DNA): TGTGCCAGCAGCTTAGTGACAGGGGGAGCCAATATTTCACCCCTCCACTTT. Its protein is CASSLVTGGANISPLHF.